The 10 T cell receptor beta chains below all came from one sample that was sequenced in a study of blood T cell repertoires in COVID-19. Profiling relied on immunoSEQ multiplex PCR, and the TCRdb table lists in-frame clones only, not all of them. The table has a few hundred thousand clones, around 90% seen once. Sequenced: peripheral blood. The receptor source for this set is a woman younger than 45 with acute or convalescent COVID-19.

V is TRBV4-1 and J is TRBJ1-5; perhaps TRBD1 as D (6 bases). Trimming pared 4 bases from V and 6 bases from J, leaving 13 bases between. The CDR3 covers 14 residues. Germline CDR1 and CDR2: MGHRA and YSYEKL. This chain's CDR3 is CASSPQGWTQPQHF. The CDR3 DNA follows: TGCGCCAGCAGCCCTCAGGGGTGGACTCAGCCCCAGCATTTT.

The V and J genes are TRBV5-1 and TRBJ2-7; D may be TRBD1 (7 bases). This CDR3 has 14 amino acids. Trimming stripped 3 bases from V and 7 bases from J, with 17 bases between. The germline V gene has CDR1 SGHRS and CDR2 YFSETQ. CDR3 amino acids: CASSSTWTGGEQYF. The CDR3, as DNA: TGCGCCAGCAGCTCCACGTGGACAGGAGGGGAGCAGTACTTC.

The CDR3 nucleotides are TGTGCCAGCAGCCCCGCGGACAGGAACTATGGCTACACCTTC. Encoded protein: CASSPADRNYGYTF. V and J are TRBV9 and TRBJ1-2, with TRBD1 identical over 7 bases. The CDR3 covers 14 residues. The trim removed 4 bases at V and 2 bases at J, leaving 5 bases unmatched. The germline V gene encodes CDR1 SGDLS and CDR2 YYNGEE.

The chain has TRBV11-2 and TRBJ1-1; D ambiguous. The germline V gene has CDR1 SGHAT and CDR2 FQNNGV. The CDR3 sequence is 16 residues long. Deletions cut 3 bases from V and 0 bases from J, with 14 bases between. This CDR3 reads CASSFFLSGMNTEAFF. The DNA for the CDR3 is TGTGCCAGCAGCTTCTTTCTTTCGGGTATGAACACTGAAGCTTTCTTT.

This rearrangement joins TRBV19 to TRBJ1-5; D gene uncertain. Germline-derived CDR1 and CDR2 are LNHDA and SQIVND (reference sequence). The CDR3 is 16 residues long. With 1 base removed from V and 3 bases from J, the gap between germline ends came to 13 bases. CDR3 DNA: TGTGCCAGTAGTATAGGGGTGTCGAGGTTCAATCAGCCCCAGCATTTT. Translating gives CASSIGVSRFNQPQHF.

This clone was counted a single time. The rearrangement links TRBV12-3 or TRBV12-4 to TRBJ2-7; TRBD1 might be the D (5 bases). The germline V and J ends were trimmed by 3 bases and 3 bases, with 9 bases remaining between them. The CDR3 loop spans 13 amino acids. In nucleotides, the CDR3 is TGTGCCAGCAGTTTTTTGCAGGGCTACGAGCAGTACTTC. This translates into CASSFLQGYEQYF.

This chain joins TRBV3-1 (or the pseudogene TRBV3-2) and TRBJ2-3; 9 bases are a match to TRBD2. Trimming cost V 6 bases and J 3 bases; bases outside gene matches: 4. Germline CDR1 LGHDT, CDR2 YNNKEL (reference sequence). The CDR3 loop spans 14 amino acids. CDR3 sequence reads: CASRASGVTDTQYF. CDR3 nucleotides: TGTGCCAGCAGGGCTAGCGGGGTTACAGATACGCAGTATTTT.

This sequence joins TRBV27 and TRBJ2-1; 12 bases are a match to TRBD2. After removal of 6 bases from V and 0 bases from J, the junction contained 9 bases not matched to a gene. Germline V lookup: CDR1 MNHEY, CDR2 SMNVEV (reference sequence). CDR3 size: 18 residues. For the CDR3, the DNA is TGTGCCAGCAGGGGGGAGACTAGCGGGAGAAACTCCTACAATGAGCAGTTCTTC. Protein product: CASRGETSGRNSYNEQFF.

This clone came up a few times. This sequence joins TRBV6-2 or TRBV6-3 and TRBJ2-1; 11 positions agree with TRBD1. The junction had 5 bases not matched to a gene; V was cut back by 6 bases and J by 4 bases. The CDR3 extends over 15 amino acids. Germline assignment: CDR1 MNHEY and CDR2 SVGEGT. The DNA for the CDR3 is TGTGCCAGCAGCTGGACAGGGGGCGGATACAATGAGCAGTTCTTC. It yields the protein CASSWTGGGYNEQFF.

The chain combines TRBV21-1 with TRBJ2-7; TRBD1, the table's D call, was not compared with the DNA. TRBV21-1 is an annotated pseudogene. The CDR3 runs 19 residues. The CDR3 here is CASSKDFSTRDRGPYEQYF. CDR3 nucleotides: TGTGCCAGCAGCAAAGATTTTTCGACCCGGGACAGGGGGCCTTACGAGCAGTACTTC.